This record concerns one T cell receptor (beta chain) sequence. As yet, its antigen is unknown. The data were taken from a study of blood T cells in healthy people across ages. Study conclusions and caveats: Naive and antigen-experienced cells could not be conclusively compared, given unsorted PBMCs.

Germline V lookup: CDR1 SGDLS, CDR2 YYNGEE. V was shortened by 4 bases and J by 2 bases, with 12 bases between the two germline ends. The CDR3 contains 14 residues. Through a sample-barcoded 5' primer and a J-beta primer mix, a second PCR was run for roughly 7 to 11 cycles. Unique molecular identifiers of 12 random nucleotides labeled each cDNA. Each CDR3 protein is one row after TCRdb ran MiXCR on the 5' RACE reads. The sample includes hundreds of thousands of distinct CDR3 sequences, roughly 48% of them seen just once. The sequencing input was blood. The chain carries TRBV9 and TRBJ1-2; no definite D call. The clonotype was recovered from an older man in good health. CDR3 region: CASSPAEANYGYTF. In DNA form, the CDR3 reads TGTGCCAGCAGCCCCGCGGAGGCCAACTATGGCTACACCTTC. Looking up the rest from reference TRBV9 and TRBJ1-2 gives the full variable domain: DSGVTQTPKHLITATGQRVTLRCSPRSGDLSVYWYQQSLDQGLQFLIQYYNGEERAKGNILERFSAQQFPDLHSELNLSSLELGDSALYFCASSPAEANYGYTFGSGTRLTVV.